The 17 T cell receptor beta chains presented below share a single source sample, sequenced in a study of cytomegalovirus exposure and HLA in healthy donors. Use of 60 Vbeta and 13 Jbeta primers characterized the PCR. The data were produced by immunoSEQ multiplex PCR, yet TCRdb's version contains in-frame clones alone and is incomplete. The repertoire holds about 95,000 clones, with about three quarters as singletons. Material: PBMCs. The receptors derive from a young man in good health and CMV-seropositive.

This chain connects TRBV19 to TRBJ1-5; 8 bases line up with TRBD1. CDR3 length equals 14 residues. V lost 5 bases to trimming and J lost 7 bases; unmatched junction nucleotides: 7. The germline V gene has CDR1 LNHDA and CDR2 SQIVND (reference sequence). This chain's CDR3 is CASSQRQGPQPQHF. CDR3 nucleotides: TGTGCCAGTAGTCAACGACAGGGGCCGCAGCCCCAGCATTTT. Filled out from reference TRBV19 and TRBJ1-5, the complete variable domain reads DGGITQSPKYLFRKEGQNVTLSCEQNLNHDAMYWYRQDPGQGLRLIYYSQIVNDFQKGDIAEGYSVSREKKESFPLTVTSAQKNPTAFYLCASSQRQGPQPQHFGDGTRLSIL.

This chain links TRBV19 with TRBJ1-2; D is unclear. The CDR3 is 12 amino acids. Germline values: CDR1 LNHDA, CDR2 SQIVND (reference sequence). The V end was cut by 7 bases, the J end by 2 bases, with 8 bases between. Written as DNA, the CDR3 is TGTGCCAGTACGGAGATGAACTATGGCTACACCTTC. This gives the protein CASTEMNYGYTF.

The CDR3 sequence: CASGRGGYTF. The CDR3, as DNA: TGTGCCAGTGGCCGGGGGGGCTACACCTTC. The chain combines TRBV19 with TRBJ1-2; TRBD1 might be the D (5 bases). CDR1 is LNHDA and CDR2 is SQIVND in the germline V gene (reference sequence). The CDR3 has 10 amino acids. Trimming took 8 bases from V and 8 from J, leaving 9 bases between them.

A few counts support this clone. V and J are TRBV30 and TRBJ1-5; D may be TRBD1 (5 bases). Trimming pared 1 base from V and 5 bases from J, leaving 9 bases between. CDR1 is GTSNPN, CDR2 SVGIG, per germline (reference sequence). This CDR3 is built from 13 residues. CDR3 sequence reads: CAWSGGRDQPQHF. The CDR3 DNA sequence: TGTGCCTGGAGTGGGGGCCGGGATCAGCCCCAGCATTTT.

The chain joins TRBV18 to TRBJ1-5; TRBD1 is a possible D gene (5 bases). V was cut by 3 bases and J by 5 bases, with 11 bases left in between. Germline V gene sequence: CDR1 KGHSH, CDR2 LQKENI. The CDR3 totals 14 residues. CDR3 bases: TGTGCCAGCTCACCGGGGACTCAGCATCAGCCCCAGCATTTT. This translates into CASSPGTQHQPQHF.

The chain combines TRBV7-9 with TRBJ1-2; D may be TRBD1 (6 bases). The ends were cut back, 6 bases at V and 6 bases at J, with 17 bases in the middle. The CDR3 has 14 residues. Germline V CDR1 and CDR2: SEHNR, FQNEAQ (reference sequence). The CDR3 nucleotides are TGTGCCAGCAGTCCTACCGGGACAAGTAATGGCTACACCTTC. Translated, it gives CASSPTGTSNGYTF.

The rearrangement joins TRBV9 to TRBJ2-1; no clear D. The CDR3 is made up of 13 amino acids. Germline assignment: CDR1 SGDLS and CDR2 YYNGEE. Trimming took 1 base from V and 4 from J, leaving 6 bases between them. The chain's CDR3 is CASSVRQYNEQFF. The CDR3 bases are TGTGCCAGCAGCGTAAGACAATACAATGAGCAGTTCTTC.

The chain links TRBV6-6 to TRBJ2-7; TRBD1 is a possible D gene (5 bases). CDR3 length: 16 amino acids. Trimming took off 6 bases at V and 2 bases at J, with 20 bases between the two ends. Germline lookup yields CDR1 MNHNY and CDR2 SVGAGI (reference sequence). The CDR3 DNA is TGTGCCAGCAGAACAAGAAATAAAACAGGACCCTACGAGCAGTACGTC. Translated, it gives CASRTRNKTGPYEQYV.

This chain uses TRBV6-5 with TRBJ2-2; 11 bases align to TRBD2. The CDR3 has 15 residues. Germline CDR1 and CDR2: MNHEY and SVGAGI. Losses at the gene ends were 10 bases for V and 5 bases for J; bases not matched to a gene: 9. In DNA form, the CDR3 reads TGTGCCACCGATAGCGGGGGGGCTCGAACCGGGGAGCTGTTTTTT. Its protein product is CATDSGGARTGELFF.

V usage is TRBV18 and J usage is TRBJ2-7; 9 bases line up with TRBD1. CDR1 KGHSH and CDR2 LQKENI come from the germline V gene. There are 15 residues in the CDR3. V trimming: 3 bases; J trimming: 2 bases; junction bases outside the gene matches: 5. In nucleotides, the CDR3 is TGTGCCAGCTCACCCGGGACAGGGCCTGCCTACGAGCAGTACTTC. It codes for CASSPGTGPAYEQYF.

The chain uses TRBV7-2 and TRBJ1-1; a weak D match, TRBD1 (6 bases). Trimming took off 1 base at V and 1 base at J, with 13 bases between the two ends. CDR3 length: 16 residues. Germline-derived CDR1 and CDR2 are SGHTA and FQGNSA. CDR3 protein: CASSLVGGGANTEAFF. CDR3 nucleotide sequence: TGTGCCAGCAGCTTAGTAGGTGGGGGCGCGAACACTGAAGCTTTCTTT.

The chain combines TRBV6-1 with TRBJ1-1; D might be TRBD1 (5 bases). Between the trimmed V and J ends, which lost 6 bases and 0 bases, there was a span of 11 bases. The CDR3 sequence is 14 residues long. The germline gives CDR1 MNHNS, CDR2 SASEGT. CDR3 bases: TGTGCCAGCAGCCGCAGGGATGTGAACACTGAAGCTTTCTTT. Protein product: CASSRRDVNTEAFF.

This clone appeared once. The chain employs TRBV12-5 and TRBJ1-6; 9 nucleotides align to TRBD1. J lost 10 bases, V lost 4 bases, and 8 bases had no gene match. The CDR3 totals 15 residues. Germline loops: CDR1 LGHNT, CDR2 FRNRAP. CDR3 in amino acids: CASGSLGTGKSPLHF. CDR3 DNA: TGTGCTAGTGGTTCCCTCGGGACAGGGAAATCACCCCTCCACTTT.

The CDR3 is CASSAGYGYTF. The CDR3 DNA reads as TGTGCCAGCAGCGCCGGCTATGGCTACACCTTC. V is TRBV13 and J is TRBJ1-2, with no clear D. The V gene's germline CDR1 is PRHDT and CDR2 FYEKMQ (reference sequence). Trimming took 5 bases from V and 4 from J, leaving 5 bases between them. This CDR3 is 11 amino acids long.

The V call is TRBV7-9, the J call TRBJ1-2; 7 bases are a match to TRBD1. CDR3 length: 17 amino acids. CDR1 is SEHNR and CDR2 is FQNEAQ in the germline V gene (reference sequence). The V segment lost 6 bases and the J segment 6 bases; nucleotides outside the gene matches: 19. The DNA for the CDR3 is TGTGCCAGCAGATTGGGCGAGGGGGCCTTCTGGGACGATGGCTACACCTTC. Protein: CASRLGEGAFWDDGYTF.

This clone appeared a single time. The chain couples TRBV19 to TRBJ2-3; 9 nucleotides agree with TRBD1. With V trimmed by 1 base and J by 2 bases, 1 base remained unmatched. CDR3 length equals 15 residues. Germline CDR1 LNHDA, CDR2 SQIVND (reference sequence). CDR3 region: CASSIGDRDTDTQYF. The CDR3 coding sequence is TGTGCCAGTAGTATAGGGGACAGGGACACAGATACGCAGTATTTT.

The rearrangement links TRBV7-2 to TRBJ2-5; TRBD2 agrees at 9 bases. CDR3 length: 17 residues. Germline V lookup: CDR1 SGHTA, CDR2 FQGNSA. V was clipped by 1 base and J by 2 bases; unmatched bases: 8. DNA of the CDR3: TGTGCCAGCAGCTTAGGGGCTCTAGCGGGGTTTCAAGAGACCCAGTACTTC. It specifies CASSLGALAGFQETQYF.